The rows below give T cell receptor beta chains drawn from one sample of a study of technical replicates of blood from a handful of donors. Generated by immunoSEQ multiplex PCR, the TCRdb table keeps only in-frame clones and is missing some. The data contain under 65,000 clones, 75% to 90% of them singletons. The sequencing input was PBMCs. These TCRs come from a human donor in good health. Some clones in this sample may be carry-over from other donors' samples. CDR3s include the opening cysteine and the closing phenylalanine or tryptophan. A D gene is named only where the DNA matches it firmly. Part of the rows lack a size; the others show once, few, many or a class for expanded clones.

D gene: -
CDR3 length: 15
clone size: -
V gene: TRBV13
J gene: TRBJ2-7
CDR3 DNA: TGTGCCAGCAGCCCACCTAAAGGGAGCTCCTACGAGCAGTACTTC
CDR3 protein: CASSPPKGSSYEQYF

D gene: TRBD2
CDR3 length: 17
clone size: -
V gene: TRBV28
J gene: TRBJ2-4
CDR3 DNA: TGTGCCAGCAGTCCCACCGTGGCTAGCGGGAGGGCCGGCATTCAGTACTTC
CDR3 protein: CASSPTVASGRAGIQYF

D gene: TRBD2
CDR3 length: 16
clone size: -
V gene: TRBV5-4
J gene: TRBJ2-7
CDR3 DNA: TGTGCCAGCAGCTTGATCGGGACTAGCGGGAGCCACGAGCAGTACTTC
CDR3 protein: CASSLIGTSGSHEQYF

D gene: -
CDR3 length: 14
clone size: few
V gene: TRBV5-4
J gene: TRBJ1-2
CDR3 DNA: TGTGCCAGCAGCTCCGGGCTGGGAGATTATGGCTACACCTTC
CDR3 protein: CASSSGLGDYGYTF

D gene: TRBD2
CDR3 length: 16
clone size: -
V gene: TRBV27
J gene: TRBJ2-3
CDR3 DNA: TGTGCCAGCAGTCAGTTCGCTAGCGGGAGGTCAGATACGCAGTATTTT
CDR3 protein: CASSQFASGRSDTQYF

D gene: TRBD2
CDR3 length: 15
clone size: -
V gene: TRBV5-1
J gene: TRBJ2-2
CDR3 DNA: TGCGCCAGCAGTTTACCGGGACTAGGATCCGGGGAGCTGTTTTTT
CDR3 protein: CASSLPGLGSGELFF

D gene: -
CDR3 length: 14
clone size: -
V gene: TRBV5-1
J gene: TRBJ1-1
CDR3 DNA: TGCGCCAGCACTCCACAGAACAAGAACACTGAAGCTTTCTTT
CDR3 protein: CASTPQNKNTEAFF

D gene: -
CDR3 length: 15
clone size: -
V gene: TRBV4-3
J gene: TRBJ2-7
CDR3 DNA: TGCGCCAGCAGCCAGACAGTTCCCGCCCGTTACGAGCAGTACTTC
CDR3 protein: CASSQTVPARYEQYF

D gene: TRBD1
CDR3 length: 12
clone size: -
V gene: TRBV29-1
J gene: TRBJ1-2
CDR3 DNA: TGCAGCGTTGAGGGACAGGTAGATGGCTACACCTTC
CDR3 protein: CSVEGQVDGYTF

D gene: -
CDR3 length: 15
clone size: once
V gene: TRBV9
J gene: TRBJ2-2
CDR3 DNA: TGTGCCAGCAGCGTGGGCCAGGTTGGCACCGGGGAGCTGTTTTTT
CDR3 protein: CASSVGQVGTGELFF

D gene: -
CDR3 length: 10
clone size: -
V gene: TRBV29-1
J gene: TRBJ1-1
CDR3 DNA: TGCAGCGCGGGGAACACTGAAGCTTTCTTT
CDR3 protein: CSAGNTEAFF

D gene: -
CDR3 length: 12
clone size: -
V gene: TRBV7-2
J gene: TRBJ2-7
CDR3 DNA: TGTGCCAGCAGCAAAACAGGATCCGAGCAGTACTTC
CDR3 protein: CASSKTGSEQYF

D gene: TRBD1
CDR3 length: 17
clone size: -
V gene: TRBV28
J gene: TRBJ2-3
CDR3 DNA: TGTGCCAGCAGTCCCTCCGGGGGGACAGGGAAGGGAGATACGCAGTATTTT
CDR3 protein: CASSPSGGTGKGDTQYF

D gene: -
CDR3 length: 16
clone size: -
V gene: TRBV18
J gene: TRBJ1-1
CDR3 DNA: TGTGCCAGCTCACCATACGAGCGAATCCGGAACACTGAAGCTTTCTTT
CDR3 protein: CASSPYERIRNTEAFF

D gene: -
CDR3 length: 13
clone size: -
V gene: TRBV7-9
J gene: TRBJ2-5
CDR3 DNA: TGTGCCAGCAGCTTCAGGGAAAGAGAGACCCAGTACTTC
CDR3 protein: CASSFRERETQYF

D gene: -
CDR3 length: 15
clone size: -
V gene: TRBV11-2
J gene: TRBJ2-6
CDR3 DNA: TGTGCCAGCAGCTTAGTGAGCTCTGGGGCCAACGTCCTGACTTTC
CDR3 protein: CASSLVSSGANVLTF

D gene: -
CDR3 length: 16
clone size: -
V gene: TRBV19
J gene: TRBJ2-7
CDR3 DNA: TGTGCCAGTAGTAACTCGATGCCCGAGGGTGGCTACGAGCAGTACTTC
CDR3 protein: CASSNSMPEGGYEQYF

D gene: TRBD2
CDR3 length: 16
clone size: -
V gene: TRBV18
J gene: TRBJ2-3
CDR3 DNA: TGTGCCAGCTCAATGTCTAGCGGGGCTAGCACAGATACGCAGTATTTT
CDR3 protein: CASSMSSGASTDTQYF

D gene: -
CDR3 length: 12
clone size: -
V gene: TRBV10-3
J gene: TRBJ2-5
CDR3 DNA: TGTGCCATCGGGACTCGAGAAGAGACCCAGTACTTC
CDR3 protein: CAIGTREETQYF

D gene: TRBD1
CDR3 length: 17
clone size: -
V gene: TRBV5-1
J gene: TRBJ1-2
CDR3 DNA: TGCGCCAGCAGCTTGGGGACCGGGACAGGGCTTAACTATGGCTACACCTTC
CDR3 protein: CASSLGTGTGLNYGYTF

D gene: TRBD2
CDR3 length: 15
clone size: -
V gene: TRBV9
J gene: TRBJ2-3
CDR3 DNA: TGTGCCAGCAGCGTTAGCGGGGGGCAGGGAGATACGCAGTATTTT
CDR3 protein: CASSVSGGQGDTQYF

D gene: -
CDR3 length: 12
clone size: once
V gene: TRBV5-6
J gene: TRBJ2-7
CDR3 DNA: TGTGCCAGCAGCTTGGGAGTCTACGAGCAGTACTTC
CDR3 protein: CASSLGVYEQYF

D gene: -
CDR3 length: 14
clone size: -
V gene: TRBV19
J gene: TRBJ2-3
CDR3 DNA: TGTGCCAGTACGCTCGGCAGGGACACAGATACGCAGTATTTT
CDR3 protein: CASTLGRDTDTQYF

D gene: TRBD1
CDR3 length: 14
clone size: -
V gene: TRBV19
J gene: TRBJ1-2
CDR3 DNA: TGTGCCAGTTCTACAGGGGGCGAGAACTATGGCTACACCTTC
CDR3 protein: CASSTGGENYGYTF

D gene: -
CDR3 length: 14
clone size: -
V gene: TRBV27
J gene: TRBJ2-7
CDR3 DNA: TGTGCCAGTAGCAGGGGTCCTTTCCCTCTCGAGCAGTACTTC
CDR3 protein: CASSRGPFPLEQYF

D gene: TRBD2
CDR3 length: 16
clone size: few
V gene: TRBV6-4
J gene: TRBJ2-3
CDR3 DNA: TGTGCCAGCAGTGACTCGGGACTAGCCAGCACAGATACGCAGTATTTT
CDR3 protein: CASSDSGLASTDTQYF

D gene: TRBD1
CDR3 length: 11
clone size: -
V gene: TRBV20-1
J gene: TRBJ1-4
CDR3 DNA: TGCAGTGCTAAATCCGGGACAGAACTGTTTTTT
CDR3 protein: CSAKSGTELFF

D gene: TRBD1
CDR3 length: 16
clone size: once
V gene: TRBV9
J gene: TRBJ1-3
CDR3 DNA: TGTGCCAGCAGCGCCGGGGACAGCAGCTCTGGAAACACCATATATTTT
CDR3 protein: CASSAGDSSSGNTIYF

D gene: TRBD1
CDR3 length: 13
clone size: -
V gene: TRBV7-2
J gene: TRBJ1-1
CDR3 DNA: TGTGCCAGCAGCGCCTGGGACAGCCCGAGGGCTTTCTTT
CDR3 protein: CASSAWDSPRAFF

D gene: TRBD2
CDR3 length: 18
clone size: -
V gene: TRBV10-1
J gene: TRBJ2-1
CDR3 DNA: TGCGCCAGCAGTGACCCGTGCCTAGCGGGGGGCTCCTACAATGAGCAGTTCTTC
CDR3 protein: CASSDPCLAGGSYNEQFF

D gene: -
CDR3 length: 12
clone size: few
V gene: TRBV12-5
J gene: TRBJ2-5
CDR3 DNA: TGTGCTAGTGGTTTGCCACAGGGAACTCAGTACTTC
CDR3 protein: CASGLPQGTQYF

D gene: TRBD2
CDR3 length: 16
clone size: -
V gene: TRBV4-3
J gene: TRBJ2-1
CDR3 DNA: TGCGCCAGCAGCCAACAGCGGGGCCTGGGTCACAATGAGCAGTTCTTC
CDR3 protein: CASSQQRGLGHNEQFF

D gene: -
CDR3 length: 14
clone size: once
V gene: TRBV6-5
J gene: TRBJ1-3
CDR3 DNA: TGTGCCAGCAGTTACGACCCCAGGGAAAACACCATATATTTT
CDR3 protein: CASSYDPRENTIYF

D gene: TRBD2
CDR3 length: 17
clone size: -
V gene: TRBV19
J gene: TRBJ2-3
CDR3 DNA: TGTGCCAGTAGTCCACGGACTAGCGGGGGATTAACAGATACGCAGTATTTT
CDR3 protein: CASSPRTSGGLTDTQYF

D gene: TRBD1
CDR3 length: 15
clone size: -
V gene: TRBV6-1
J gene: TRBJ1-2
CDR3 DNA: TGTGCCAGCAGCCCTCGGACAGGGGGCAACTATGGCTACACCTTC
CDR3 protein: CASSPRTGGNYGYTF

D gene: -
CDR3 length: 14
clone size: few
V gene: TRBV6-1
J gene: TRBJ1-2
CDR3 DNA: TGTGCCAGCAGTTCCACAAGGGGCGGCTATGGCTACACCTTC
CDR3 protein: CASSSTRGGYGYTF

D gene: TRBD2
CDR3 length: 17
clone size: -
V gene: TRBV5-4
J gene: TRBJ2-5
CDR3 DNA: TGTGCCAGCAGCTTGCCCTCGGGGGGCGGGAGGCCAGAGACCCAGTACTTC
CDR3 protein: CASSLPSGGGRPETQYF

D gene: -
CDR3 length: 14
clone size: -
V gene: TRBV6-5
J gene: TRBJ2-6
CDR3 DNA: TGTGCCAGCAGTTACGAGTCTGGGGCCAACGTCCTGACTTTC
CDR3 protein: CASSYESGANVLTF

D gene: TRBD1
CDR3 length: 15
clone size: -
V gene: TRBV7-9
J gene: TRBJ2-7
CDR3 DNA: TGTGCCAGCACCCCTCAAAGACAGGGAACACACGAGCAGTACTTC
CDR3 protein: CASTPQRQGTHEQYF

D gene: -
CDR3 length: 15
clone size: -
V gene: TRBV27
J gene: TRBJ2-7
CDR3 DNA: TGTGCCAGCAGTTTCAGCGAGGCTAGCTCCTACGAGCAGTACTTC
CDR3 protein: CASSFSEASSYEQYF

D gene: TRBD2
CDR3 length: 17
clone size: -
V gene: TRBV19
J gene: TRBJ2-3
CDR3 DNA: TGTGCCAGTAGCCCAATTTACAACCCCCGGGGGGCAGATACGCAGTATTTT
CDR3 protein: CASSPIYNPRGADTQYF

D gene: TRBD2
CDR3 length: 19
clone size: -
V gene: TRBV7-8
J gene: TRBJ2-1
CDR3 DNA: TGTGCCAGCAGCTTAGGAGTTATTCCGGGACTAGCGGGCTTTGATGAGCAGTTCTTC
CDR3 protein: CASSLGVIPGLAGFDEQFF

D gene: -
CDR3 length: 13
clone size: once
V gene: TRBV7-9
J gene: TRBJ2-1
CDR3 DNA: TGTGCCAGCACCCCCGCGGGCGGGAAAGAGCAGTTCTTC
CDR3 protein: CASTPAGGKEQFF

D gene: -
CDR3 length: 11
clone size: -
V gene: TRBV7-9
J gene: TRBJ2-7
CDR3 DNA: TGTGCCAGCGGGGGCCCCTACGAGCAGTACTTC
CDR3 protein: CASGGPYEQYF

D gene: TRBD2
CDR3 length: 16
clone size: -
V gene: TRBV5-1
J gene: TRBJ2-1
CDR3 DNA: TGCGCCAGCAGCTTAACCGGGACTAGCGTGGGGAATGAGCAGTTCTTC
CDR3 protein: CASSLTGTSVGNEQFF

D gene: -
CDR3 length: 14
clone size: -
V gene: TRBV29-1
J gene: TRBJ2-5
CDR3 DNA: TGCAGCGCTCCCACACAGGGCCAGGGGGAGACCCAGTACTTC
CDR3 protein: CSAPTQGQGETQYF

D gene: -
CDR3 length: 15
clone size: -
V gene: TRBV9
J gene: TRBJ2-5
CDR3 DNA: TGTGCCAGCAGCGAGAGGGGGGACAGTCAAGAGACCCAGTACTTC
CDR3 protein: CASSERGDSQETQYF